The 21 T cell receptor beta chains given below trace back to one sample, sequenced in a study of blood T cell repertoires in COVID-19. Profiled with immunoSEQ multiplex PCR; TCRdb holds only in-frame clones, not every one. Here the sample spans roughly 140,000 clones, almost 80% being singletons. The sequenced sample consisted of peripheral blood. These receptors originate from a man aged 45-65 years with active or convalescent COVID-19.

The chain uses TRBV19 and TRBJ2-1; the match to TRBD2 covers 7 bases. V shed 8 bases and J 0 bases; nucleotides not matched to a gene: 7. Germline CDR1 reads LNHDA; CDR2 reads SQIVND (reference sequence). This CDR3 is 15 amino acids long. The CDR3: CASCLGGSSYNEQFF. The CDR3 DNA sequence: TGTGCCAGTTGCCTGGGGGGGAGCTCCTACAATGAGCAGTTCTTC.

The V call is TRBV2, the J call TRBJ1-5; D gene unclear. Germline V gene lookup returns CDR1 SNHLY and CDR2 FYNNEI. Trimming left V 5 bases short and J 2 bases short, with 10 bases between. The CDR3 is made up of 14 amino acids. CDR3 coding DNA: TGTGCCAGCAGTTTTAGCGGGGGCAATCAGCCCCAGCATTTT. Amino acids: CASSFSGGNQPQHF.

The genes are TRBV27 and TRBJ1-6; TRBD1 might be the D (5 bases). CDR3 length: 16 residues. V dropped 4 bases and J dropped 0 bases, with 10 bases sitting between them. Per the germline V gene, CDR1 is MNHEY and CDR2 is SMNVEV (reference sequence). The CDR3 DNA follows: TGTGCCAGCAGTTCTGACAGCTTCTCCTATAATTCACCCCTCCACTTT. It yields the protein CASSSDSFSYNSPLHF.

The rearrangement uses TRBV27 and TRBJ1-2; 7 positions match TRBD1. Germline V gene lookup returns CDR1 MNHEY and CDR2 SMNVEV (reference sequence). Unmatched junction bases numbered 15, after V lost 6 bases and J lost 8 bases. The CDR3 runs 15 residues. The CDR3 bases are TGTGCCAGCAGGGATTCCACACAGGGGTATGGGGGCTACACCTTC. The encoded protein is CASRDSTQGYGGYTF.

This chain joins TRBV7-9 and TRBJ1-1; D unclear. The V gene lost 2 bases and the J gene lost 4 bases, with 8 bases spanning the gap. The CDR3 is made up of 13 amino acids. Germline CDR1 and CDR2: SEHNR and FQNEAQ (reference sequence). CDR3 loop: CASSLSGSTEAFF. CDR3 sequence (DNA): TGTGCCAGCAGCTTATCCGGGAGCACTGAAGCTTTCTTT.

This chain connects TRBV10-3 to TRBJ1-1, with TRBD1 matching 8 bases. V was clipped by 7 bases and J by 6 bases; unmatched bases: 10. Per germline, CDR1 ENHRY and CDR2 SYGVKD. The CDR3 consists of 14 residues. The DNA of the CDR3 is TGTGCCATCACCCCGGGACAGGAGAAGGCTGAAGCTTTCTTT. Its translation: CAITPGQEKAEAFF.

The rearrangement links TRBV6-1 to TRBJ2-6; 7 bases align to TRBD1. V dropped 3 bases and J dropped 0; count of bases not matched to a gene: 8. Germline CDR1 reads MNHNS; CDR2 reads SASEGT. The CDR3 is 18 amino acids. The DNA for the CDR3 is TGTGCCAGCAGTGATTGGGACAGCGTATTCTCTGGGGCCAACGTCCTGACTTTC. Translating it yields CASSDWDSVFSGANVLTF.

The chain combines TRBV6-5 with TRBJ1-3; maybe TRBD1 (6 bases). The V end was cut by 7 bases, the J end by 6 bases, with 16 bases between. The length of the CDR3 is 14 residues. Germline V CDR1 and CDR2: MNHEY, SVGAGI. CDR3 DNA: TGTGCCAGCATTTGGAACAGGGAAGCAAACACCATATATTTT. Amino acid sequence: CASIWNREANTIYF.

V and J are TRBV10-3 and TRBJ2-6; 11 nucleotides line up with TRBD1. The junction had 4 bases not matched to a gene; V was cut back by 6 bases and J by 3 bases. Germline CDR1 and CDR2: ENHRY and SYGVKD. The CDR3 is 16 residues long. In DNA form, the CDR3 reads TGTGCCATCAGGTCCGGGACAGGGGGTGGGGCCAACGTCCTGACTTTC. It translates to CAIRSGTGGGANVLTF.

This chain links TRBV30 with TRBJ2-7; perhaps TRBD1 as D (5 bases). Trimming stripped 3 bases from V and 3 bases from J, with 12 bases between. There are 13 residues in the CDR3. CDR1 is GTSNPN and CDR2 is SVGIG in the germline V gene (reference sequence). CDR3 in amino acids: CAWRYWGSYEQYF. DNA for the CDR3: TGTGCCTGGAGATACTGGGGCAGCTACGAGCAGTACTTC.

This chain connects TRBV4-2 to TRBJ2-7, with a tentative D call TRBD2 (5 bases). This CDR3 has 17 amino acids. Per the germline V gene, CDR1 is LGHNA and CDR2 is YNFKEQ. V dropped 4 bases and J dropped 6 bases, with 25 bases sitting between them. The CDR3 DNA is TGTGCCAGCAGCCCGTCGGCGGGCGGAGACTCCCCTCGCGAGCAGTACTTC. Its protein is CASSPSAGGDSPREQYF.

The V call is TRBV19, the J call TRBJ1-2, with 7 bases lining up with TRBD1. The CDR3 has 14 amino acids. The V and J ends lost 2 bases and 1 base, in that order; junction bases with no gene match: 1. Germline V gene lookup returns CDR1 LNHDA and CDR2 SQIVND (reference sequence). DNA of the CDR3: TGTGCCAGTAGTATACGGGACAGTAACTATGGCTACACCTTC. Protein product: CASSIRDSNYGYTF.

This clone was seen just once. The chain combines TRBV19 with TRBJ1-5; tentatively, D is TRBD1 (6 bases). The V gene's germline CDR1 is LNHDA and CDR2 SQIVND (reference sequence). Trimming took 5 bases from V and 2 from J, leaving 13 bases between them. CDR3 size: 15 residues. CDR3 nucleotides: TGTGCCAGTAGTGTCAGGGGCCGTGGCAATCAGCCCCAGCATTTT. It translates to CASSVRGRGNQPQHF.

The chain recombines TRBV19 with TRBJ1-2; the D is unclear. The V gene lost 5 bases and the J gene lost 1 base, with 8 bases spanning the gap. Germline V gene sequence: CDR1 LNHDA, CDR2 SQIVND (reference sequence). The CDR3 is 13 amino acids. The CDR3 sequence is CASSVQINYGYTF. CDR3 bases: TGTGCCAGTAGTGTTCAGATTAACTATGGCTACACCTTC.

The genes are TRBV5-1 and TRBJ1-4, with 8 bases lining up with TRBD1. CDR1 and CDR2 from the germline V gene are SGHRS and YFSETQ. The CDR3 loop spans 15 amino acids. The V gene end was trimmed by 6 bases and the J gene end by 4 bases; junction bases not matched to a gene: 8. CDR3 DNA: TGCGCCAGCAATATGGCAGGGGGCTTTAATGAAAAACTGTTTTTT. Translation gives CASNMAGGFNEKLFF. Full variable domain (outside the CDR3, taken from reference TRBV5-1 and TRBJ1-4): KAGVTQTPRYLIKTRGQQVTLSCSPISGHRSVSWYQQTPGQGLQFLFEYFSETQRNKGNFPGRFSGRQFSNSRSEMNVSTLELGDSALYLCASNMAGGFNEKLFFGSGTQLSVL.

This clone has only one observation. The V gene is TRBV27, the J gene TRBJ2-1, with D tentatively TRBD1 (6 bases). CDR1 and CDR2 (germline): MNHEY, SMNVEV (reference sequence). CDR3 length: 15 residues. V gave up 6 bases and J gave up 7 bases, with 19 bases separating them. CDR3 sequence: CASSRIAAGVNEQFF. CDR3 DNA sequence: TGTGCCAGCAGCCGTATCGCGGCAGGGGTTAATGAGCAGTTCTTC.

The V and J genes are TRBV7-9 and TRBJ2-1, with D perhaps TRBD2 (5 bases). V was shortened by 1 base and J by 4 bases, with 8 bases between the two germline ends. Per germline, CDR1 SEHNR and CDR2 FQNEAQ (reference sequence). The CDR3 length is 14 residues. CDR3 amino acids: CASSLVSGYNEQFF. CDR3 sequence (DNA): TGTGCCAGCAGCTTAGTATCGGGGTACAATGAGCAGTTCTTC.

The chain combines TRBV6-1 with TRBJ2-3; 11 positions match TRBD2. From germline, CDR1 is MNHNS and CDR2 SASEGT. V dropped 2 bases and J dropped 3; count of bases not matched to a gene: 4. The CDR3 runs to 16 residues. CDR3 protein: CASSEYPSGGTDTQYF. Written as DNA, the CDR3 is TGTGCCAGCAGTGAATATCCTAGCGGGGGGACAGATACGCAGTATTTT.

The chain links TRBV28 to TRBJ2-7; D unresolved. The CDR3 loop spans 13 amino acids. Trimming took 6 bases from V and 7 from J, leaving 16 bases between them. Germline-derived CDR1 and CDR2 are MDHEN and SYDVKM. In DNA, the CDR3 is TGTGCCAGCAGACTTCGGTCAGGCCGGGAGCAGTACTTC. Amino acids: CASRLRSGREQYF.

There are a few counts of this clone. The rearrangement links TRBV5-4 to TRBJ1-1, with D perhaps matching TRBD1 (6 bases). The CDR3 is made up of 13 amino acids. From germline, CDR1 is SGHNT and CDR2 YYREEE (reference sequence). Deletions cut 2 bases from V and 7 bases from J, with 12 bases between. CDR3 nucleotides: TGTGCCAGCAGCTTTGGGGGGGCGGGTGAAGCTTTCTTT. Translating gives CASSFGGAGEAFF. Combining the CDR3 with reference TRBV5-4 and TRBJ1-1 gives the whole variable domain ETGVTQSPTHLIKTRGQQVTLRCSSQSGHNTVSWYQQALGQGPQFIFQYYREEENGRGNFPPRFSGLQFPNYSSELNVNALELDDSALYLCASSFGGAGEAFFGQGTRLTVV.

The chain has TRBV25-1 and TRBJ2-7; TRBD2 aligns across 7 bases. CDR1 and CDR2 (germline): MGHDK, SYGVNS. The ends lost 2 bases at V and 2 bases at J; junction bases unmatched: 6. The CDR3 contains 15 residues. The CDR3: CASSEGIAGTYEQYF. CDR3 sequence (DNA): TGTGCCAGCAGTGAAGGTATAGCGGGCACCTACGAGCAGTACTTC.